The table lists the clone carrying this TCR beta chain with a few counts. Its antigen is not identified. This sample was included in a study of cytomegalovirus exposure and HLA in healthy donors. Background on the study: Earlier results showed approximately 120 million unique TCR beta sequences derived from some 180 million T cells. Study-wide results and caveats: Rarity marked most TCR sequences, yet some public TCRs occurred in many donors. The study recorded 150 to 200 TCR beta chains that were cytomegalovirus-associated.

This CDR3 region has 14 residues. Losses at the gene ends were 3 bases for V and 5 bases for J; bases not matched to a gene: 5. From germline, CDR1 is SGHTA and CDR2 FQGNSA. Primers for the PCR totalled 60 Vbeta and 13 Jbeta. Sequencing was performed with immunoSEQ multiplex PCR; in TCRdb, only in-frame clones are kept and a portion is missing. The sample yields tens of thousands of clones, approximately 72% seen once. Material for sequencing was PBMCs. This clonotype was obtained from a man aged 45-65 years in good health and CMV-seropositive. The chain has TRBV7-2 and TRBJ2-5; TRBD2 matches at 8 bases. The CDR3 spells CASSFTGGLETQYF. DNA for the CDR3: TGTGCCAGCAGCTTCACGGGGGGGCTTGAGACCCAGTACTTC.